Listed here are 5 T cell receptor beta chains from one sample, sequenced in a study of control samples from healthy donors and cancer patients. TCRdb keeps only in-frame clones here, not all; method: immunoSEQ multiplex PCR. The repertoire holds 130,000 or so clones, with 89% as singletons. Sequences were obtained from PBMCs. Source of these receptors: a man between 50 and 59 years old with head and neck cancer.

The J gene is TRBJ1-2, the V gene TRBV6-5, with TRBD1 matching over 7 bases. The length of the CDR3 is 14 residues. Germline-derived CDR1 and CDR2 are MNHEY and SVGAGI. V gave up 5 bases and J gave up 3 bases; unmatched junction bases: 6. The CDR3 nucleotides read TGTGCCAGCAGTCCGGACAGGAATTACTATGGCTACACCTTC. It specifies CASSPDRNYYGYTF.

This chain connects TRBV4-2 to TRBJ2-7, with a possible D match to TRBD1 (6 bases). Germline-derived CDR1 and CDR2 are LGHNA and YNFKEQ. The CDR3 has 14 amino acids. V was clipped by 1 base and J by 5 bases, with 12 bases between them. CDR3 coding DNA: TGTGCCAGCAGCCAAGCTACAGGGCTTAACGAGCAGTACTTC. Its translation: CASSQATGLNEQYF.

This rearrangement joins TRBV11-2 to TRBJ1-1, with D perhaps matching TRBD1 (6 bases). V was cut by 1 base and J by 11 bases, with 23 bases left in between. CDR1 is SGHAT, CDR2 FQNNGV, per germline. The CDR3 consists of 16 residues. In nucleotides, the CDR3 is TGTGCCAGCAGCTTAGCAGGGGTCGGTTTCGGGGGGCCGGCTTTCTTT. Translating gives CASSLAGVGFGGPAFF.

In this sample, this clone turned up once. The chain carries TRBV5-1 and TRBJ2-3, with 7 positions matching TRBD2. Germline V gene lookup returns CDR1 SGHRS and CDR2 YFSETQ. This CDR3 spans 14 amino acids. With V trimmed by 2 bases and J by 3 bases, 3 bases remained unmatched. The DNA of the CDR3 is TGCGCCAGCAGCTTACCTAGCGGTACAGATACGCAGTATTTT. Its translation: CASSLPSGTDTQYF.

The rearrangement uses TRBV6-1 and TRBJ2-1; D might be TRBD2 (7 bases). This CDR3 has 16 amino acids. The V end lost 0 bases, the J end lost 8 bases, and 17 bases lay between the germline ends. CDR1 is MNHNS and CDR2 is SASEGT in the germline V gene. The CDR3 here is CASSEAGRGRRDEQFF. CDR3 DNA: TGTGCCAGCAGTGAAGCGGGGCGGGGGCGAAGGGATGAGCAGTTCTTC.